These T cell receptor beta chains were read from a single sample in a study of shared clonotypes between healthy human individuals. The data were produced by immunoSEQ multiplex PCR, yet TCRdb's version contains in-frame clones alone and is incomplete. This repertoire shows some 2,000,000 clones, 95% found once; its top ten account for about 0.13%. Sequencing was carried out using naive CD4+ T cells sorted from blood. Source of these receptors: a man between 18 and 35 years old in good health. The CDR3 runs from the conserved cysteine through the conserved F or W. D genes are given only for firm matches. A row's size may be missing; if present it is once, few, many or a size class.

V gene	J gene	D gene	clone size	CDR3 DNA	CDR3 protein
TRBV9	TRBJ1-2	TRBD1	-	TGTGCCAGCAGCTGGGACAGCCAAGGGGGCTATGGCTACACCTTC	CASSWDSQGGYGYTF
TRBV20-1	TRBJ2-3	TRBD1	-	TGCAGTGCCCGACAGGGAGATACGCAGTATTTT	CSARQGDTQYF
TRBV20-1	TRBJ1-3	-	-	TGCAGTGCTAGTAGGGGAAACACCATATATTTT	CSASRGNTIYF
TRBV9	TRBJ1-5	TRBD1	-	TGTGCCAGCCCGCCAGGACAGGGGTCTTTTACTCATCAGCCCCAGCATTTT	CASPPGQGSFTHQPQHF
TRBV5-1	TRBJ2-3	TRBD2	-	TGCGCCAGCTGCTTAGCGGGGGGCAGCACAGATACGCAGTATTTT	CASCLAGGSTDTQYF
TRBV11-2	TRBJ2-2	-	-	TGTGCCAGCAGCTCCCTGGCCCCCGGGGAGCTGTTTTTT	CASSSLAPGELFF
TRBV10-3	TRBJ2-1	TRBD1	-	TGTGCCATCAGTGAGTCGGAGGGGACAGGTTATGGGGGTGAGCAGTTCTTC	CAISESEGTGYGGEQFF
TRBV5-5	TRBJ2-7	-	-	TGTGCCAGCAGCTTTGCCACGTCGAGCTCCTACGAGCAGTACTTC	CASSFATSSSYEQYF
TRBV4-3	TRBJ2-1	TRBD2	-	TGCGCCAGCAGCCAAGATACAGCGGGGGCCCACAATGAGCAGTTCTTC	CASSQDTAGAHNEQFF
TRBV14	TRBJ2-3	-	-	TGTGCCAGCAGCCCCCAACAAGATACGCAGTATTTT	CASSPQQDTQYF
TRBV18	TRBJ2-7	TRBD1	-	TGTGCCAGCTCACCCCCCGGGACAGGGAACCACGAGCAGTACTTC	CASSPPGTGNHEQYF
TRBV27	TRBJ1-5	-	-	TGTGCCAGCAGTTGGCACGGGAGTGGCAATCAGCCCCAGCATTTT	CASSWHGSGNQPQHF
TRBV7-2	TRBJ1-2	-	once	TGTGCCAGCAGCTTAGTGGGGGGAGTGGATGGCTACACCTTC	CASSLVGGVDGYTF
TRBV27	TRBJ1-2	-	-	TGTGCCAGCAGTTTTGTACAGGGATATGGCTACACCTTC	CASSFVQGYGYTF
TRBV9	TRBJ2-1	TRBD2	-	TGTGCCAGCAGCTTCGGGACTAGCATACCCAATGAGCAGTTCTTC	CASSFGTSIPNEQFF
TRBV7-6	TRBJ2-2	-	-	TGTGCCAGCAGCTTAGAATGGGAGCTGTTTTTT	CASSLEWELFF
TRBV10-3	TRBJ1-1	-	-	TGTGCCATCAGTGAGTCGGCAGGTATGAACACTGAAGCTTTCTTT	CAISESAGMNTEAFF
TRBV12-5	TRBJ2-6	-	-	TGTGCTAGTGGTCCCCCTGGGGCCAACGTCCTGACTTTC	CASGPPGANVLTF
TRBV19	TRBJ2-2	-	-	TGTGCCAGTAGTATCGGGCGGGATAGGAACACCGGGGAGCTGTTTTTT	CASSIGRDRNTGELFF
TRBV18	TRBJ2-3	-	-	TGTGCCACCCAAGGTGGTAGCACAGATACGCAGTATTTT	CATQGGSTDTQYF
TRBV5-1	TRBJ2-1	TRBD2	once	TGCGCCAGCAGCTTGGCAGTCGATTCGTATAGCGGGAGGGCGAACAATGAGCAGTTCTTC	CASSLAVDSYSGRANNEQFF
TRBV7-9	TRBJ2-7	TRBD1	-	TGTGCCAGCAGTCTAAGGACAGGGGGCAAATCCTACGAGCAGTACTTC	CASSLRTGGKSYEQYF
TRBV6-5	TRBJ1-2	-	-	TGTGCCAGCAGTGATACGGGCTACACCTTC	CASSDTGYTF
TRBV5-1	TRBJ1-5	-	-	TGCGCCAGCAGCATCGACCGGGATCAGCCCCAGCATTTT	CASSIDRDQPQHF
TRBV9	TRBJ2-1	-	-	TGTGCCAGCAGCGTCGAAGGGGACTTCTACAATGAGCAGTTCTTC	CASSVEGDFYNEQFF
TRBV2	TRBJ1-3	-	-	TGTGCCAGCAGTGAAGCGCTTCTCGGTTCCGGAAACACCATATATTTT	CASSEALLGSGNTIYF
TRBV5-1	TRBJ2-3	TRBD1	-	TGCGCCAGCACCCCCGGGACAGGCACAGATACGCAGTATTTT	CASTPGTGTDTQYF
TRBV28	TRBJ2-7	TRBD1	-	TGTGCCAGCAGTTTCTGGGACAGTATTACCTACGAGCAGTACTTC	CASSFWDSITYEQYF
TRBV2	TRBJ2-5	TRBD2	-	TGTGCCACCTCCGGGACTAGCGGGAGTCACCAAGAGACCCAGTACTTC	CATSGTSGSHQETQYF
TRBV7-8	TRBJ2-1	-	-	TGTGCCAGCAGCTTAAACCTAGCGCAGAACAATGAGCAGTTCTTC	CASSLNLAQNNEQFF
TRBV2	TRBJ2-2	TRBD1	-	TGTGCCAGCAGTAATGGCGTCCAGGGGGCCGGGGAGCTGTTTTTT	CASSNGVQGAGELFF
TRBV7-2	TRBJ2-4	-	-	TGTGCCAGCAGCTTACATGAAGCCAAAAACATTCAGTACTTC	CASSLHEAKNIQYF
TRBV5-6	TRBJ1-5	TRBD1	-	TGTGCCAGCAGCCTCGGACAGGGGTGGGACGGAGCCCAGCATTTT	CASSLGQGWDGAQHF
TRBV7-2	TRBJ2-7	TRBD1	-	TGTGCCAGCAGCTTAGTCGGATCCACAGGGGGCTCCTACGAGCAGTACTTC	CASSLVGSTGGSYEQYF
TRBV29-1	TRBJ2-7	TRBD2	-	TGCAGCGTTGAGGTGGGGGGGTCTGGGCAGTACTTC	CSVEVGGSGQYF
TRBV6-1	TRBJ1-5	TRBD1	-	TGTGCCAGCAGCCTAACAGGGGGGACAAATCAGCCCCAGCATTTT	CASSLTGGTNQPQHF
TRBV5-6	TRBJ2-5	-	-	TGTGCCAGCAGCTTACAAGAGACCCAGTACTTC	CASSLQETQYF
TRBV30	TRBJ2-7	-	-	TGTGCCTGGAACATCCCAGGGGTAAGAGACGAGCAGTACTTC	CAWNIPGVRDEQYF
TRBV28	TRBJ1-2	-	-	TGTGCCAGCAGTTACCAGATATTGACAGCCCTTCATGGCTACACCTTC	CASSYQILTALHGYTF
TRBV5-1	TRBJ1-6	-	-	TGCGCCAGCAGCTTGACAGGGTTAGGAAATTCACCCCTCCACTTT	CASSLTGLGNSPLHF
TRBV14	TRBJ2-1	-	-	TGTGCCAGCAGCCAAGGCAATTTCGGGGAAACCTACAATGAGCAGTTCTTC	CASSQGNFGETYNEQFF
TRBV30	TRBJ2-7	-	-	TGTGCCTGGAGGCCCGGGGCCTCCTACGAGCAGTACTTC	CAWRPGASYEQYF
TRBV2	TRBJ1-6	TRBD1	-	TGTGCCAGCAGTCCGGACAGGCGTAATTCACCCCTCCACTTT	CASSPDRRNSPLHF